This TCR beta chain was sequenced during a study of blood T cell repertoires in COVID-19. Looking at the study overall: Samples taken during acute and convalescent COVID-19 were collected in the United States, Italy and Spain. T cells, B-cell-depleted T cells, or PBMCs supplied cDNA or gDNA.

In the original analysis: Reference gene primer amplification in the assay estimated nucleated cell counts. Some clones are missing from TCRdb's copy, which holds only in-frame ones; the method was immunoSEQ multiplex PCR. The DNA was the basis for D and trimming; V, J and clone size are from that table. The table includes around 450,000 clones, 87% detected once. Donors were grouped by their self-reported clinical history. With 6 bases clipped from V and 5 bases from J, the junction kept 10 bases outside the gene matches. The germline V gene has CDR1 MNHEY and CDR2 SVGAGI. CDR3 size: 15 residues. The V call is TRBV6-5, the J call TRBJ1-5; 7 positions match TRBD1. Sequences were obtained from PBMCs or T cells enriched from blood (not recorded which). This TCR was sampled from a woman aged 18 to 35 with acute COVID-19. The CDR3 DNA reads TGTGCCAGCAGACCTACCAAGACAGGGTATCAGCCCCAGCATTTT. As protein: CASRPTKTGYQPQHF.